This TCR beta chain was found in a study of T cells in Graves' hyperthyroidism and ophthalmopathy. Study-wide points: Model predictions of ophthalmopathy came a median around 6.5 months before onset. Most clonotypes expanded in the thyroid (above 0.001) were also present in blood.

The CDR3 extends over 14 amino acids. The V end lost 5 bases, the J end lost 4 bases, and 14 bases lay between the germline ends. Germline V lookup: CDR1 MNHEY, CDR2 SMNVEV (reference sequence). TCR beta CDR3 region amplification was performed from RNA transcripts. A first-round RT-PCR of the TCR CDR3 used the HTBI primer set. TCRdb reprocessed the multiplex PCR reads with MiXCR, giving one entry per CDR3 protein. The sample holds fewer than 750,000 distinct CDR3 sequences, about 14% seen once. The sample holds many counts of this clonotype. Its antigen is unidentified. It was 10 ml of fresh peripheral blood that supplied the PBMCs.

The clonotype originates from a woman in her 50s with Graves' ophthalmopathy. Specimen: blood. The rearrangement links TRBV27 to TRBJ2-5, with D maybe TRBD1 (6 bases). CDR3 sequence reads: CASSPGQGGETQYF. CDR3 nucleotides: TGTGCCAGCAGTCCAGGGCAAGGGGGAGAGACCCAGTACTTC.